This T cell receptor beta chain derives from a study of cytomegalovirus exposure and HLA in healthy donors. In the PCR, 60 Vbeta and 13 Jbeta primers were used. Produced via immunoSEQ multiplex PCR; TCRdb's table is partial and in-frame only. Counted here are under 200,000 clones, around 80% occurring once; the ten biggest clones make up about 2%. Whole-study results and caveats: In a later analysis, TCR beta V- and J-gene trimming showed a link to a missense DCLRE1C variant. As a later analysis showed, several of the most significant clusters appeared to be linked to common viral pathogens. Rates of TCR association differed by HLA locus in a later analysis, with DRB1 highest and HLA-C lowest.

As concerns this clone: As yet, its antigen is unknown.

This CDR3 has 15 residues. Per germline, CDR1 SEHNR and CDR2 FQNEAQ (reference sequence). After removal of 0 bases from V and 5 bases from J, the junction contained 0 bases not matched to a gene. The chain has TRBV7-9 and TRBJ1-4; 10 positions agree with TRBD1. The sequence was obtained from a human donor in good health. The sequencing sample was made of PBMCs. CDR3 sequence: CASSLADRGNEKLFF. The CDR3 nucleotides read TGTGCCAGCAGCTTAGCGGACAGGGGGAATGAAAAACTGTTTTTT.